The 4 T cell receptor beta chains listed next were all sequenced from one sample in a study of PD-L1 blockade in urothelial cancer. Repertoires were generated with immunoSEQ multiplex PCR, while TCRdb's copy carries only in-frame clones and drops some. In the table there are tens of thousands of clones, 84% of which are singletons. Described time point: pretreatment peripheral blood. Here the sequenced sample was PBMCs, taken around atezolizumab (anti-PD-L1) treatment. These receptors were taken from a woman aged 65 to 85 with urothelial cancer.

CDR3 region: CASSLVTGRREGYTF. The CDR3 coding sequence is TGTGCCAGCAGCCTAGTTACAGGGCGTCGGGAAGGCTACACCTTC. The chain joins TRBV14 to TRBJ1-2, with TRBD1 as a possible D gene (6 bases). CDR3 length equals 15 residues. Trimming left V 4 bases short and J 8 bases short, with 20 bases between. Germline V gene sequence: CDR1 SGHDN, CDR2 FVKESK.

The V call is TRBV28, the J call TRBJ1-5; tentative D call: TRBD1 (6 bases). Germline CDR1 reads MDHEN; CDR2 reads SYDVKM. This CDR3 has 16 amino acids. Trimming left V 5 bases short and J 2 bases short, with 16 bases between. In nucleotides, the CDR3 is TGTGCCAGCAGTACCACAGGGTTTCAGGGCAATCAGCCCCAGCATTTT. Translated: CASSTTGFQGNQPQHF.

This chain connects TRBV29-1 to TRBJ1-2; D call uncertain. The V gene lost 1 base and the J gene lost 6 bases, with 9 bases spanning the gap. The CDR3 loop spans 12 amino acids. The germline V gene encodes CDR1 SQVTM and CDR2 ANQGSEA. CDR3 sequence reads: CSVEGSFNGYTF. CDR3 nucleotides: TGCAGCGTTGAAGGGAGTTTTAATGGCTACACCTTC.

Regarding this clone: A read error may account for a junction end that differs from germline. This chain joins TRBV2 and TRBJ2-1; possible D gene TRBD1, 6 bases. CDR1 and CDR2 (germline): SNHLY, FYNNEI. This CDR3 has 14 amino acids. The CDR3, as DNA: TGTGCCAGCAGGGAACAGGGATCCTACTATGAGCAGTTCTTC. Encoded protein: CASREQGSYYEQFF.